One and the same sample provided the 19 T cell receptor beta chains below, sequenced in a study of PD-1 blockade in mismatch repair-deficient tumors. Generated by immunoSEQ multiplex PCR, the TCRdb table keeps only in-frame clones and is missing some. Among about 79,000 clones, roughly 80% were seen once, and the ten largest hold less than 6.5%. Sequencing used peripheral blood, obtained 44 weeks after starting pembrolizumab. The receptors were gathered from an adult with mismatch repair-deficient cancer.

The rearrangement uses TRBV6-5 and TRBJ2-3; D gene unclear. The V end was cut by 7 bases, the J end by 7 bases, with 9 bases between. CDR1 is MNHEY, CDR2 SVGAGI, per germline. The CDR3 sequence is 11 residues long. CDR3 sequence (DNA): TGTGCCAGCACTTTAGGGCATACGCAGTATTTT. It yields the protein CASTLGHTQYF.

The chain combines TRBV7-2 with TRBJ1-4; TRBD1 matches 10 bases. The CDR3 extends over 15 amino acids. Germline trimming cut 4 bases from V and 10 bases from J; bases unmatched to any gene: 9. Per the germline V gene, CDR1 is SGHTA and CDR2 is FQGNSA. The CDR3 region is CASSSTGTGDRKLFF. In DNA, the CDR3 is TGTGCCAGCAGCTCGACCGGGACAGGGGACAGAAAACTGTTTTTT.

This chain links TRBV4-1 with TRBJ1-4; TRBD1 matches 7 bases. The CDR3 has 17 amino acids. V trimming: 3 bases; J trimming: 1 base; junction bases outside the gene matches: 8. Per germline, CDR1 MGHRA and CDR2 YSYEKL. Here the CDR3 reads CASSHRQGGGTNEKLFF. CDR3 in DNA: TGCGCCAGCAGCCACCGACAGGGCGGAGGAACTAATGAAAAACTGTTTTTT.

The chain is built from TRBV6-1 and TRBJ1-2; D may be TRBD1 (5 bases). The germline V gene encodes CDR1 MNHNS and CDR2 SASEGT. The germline V and J ends were trimmed by 2 bases and 3 bases, with 19 bases remaining between them. The CDR3 covers 17 residues. In nucleotides, the CDR3 is TGTGCCAGCAGTGAATCGCGCCCGGGCAGGGTTCACTATGGCTACACCTTC. This encodes CASSESRPGRVHYGYTF.

The chain uses TRBV2 and TRBJ2-7; maybe TRBD2 (6 bases). The V end was cut by 4 bases, the J end by 4 bases, with 14 bases between. Germline V lookup: CDR1 SNHLY, CDR2 FYNNEI. The CDR3 runs 14 residues. DNA for the CDR3: TGTGCCAGCAGTGGAGGAGGGGTCGGATACGAGCAGTACTTC. This sequence encodes CASSGGGVGYEQYF.

The chain employs TRBV29-1 and TRBJ2-1, with D possibly matching TRBD2 (7 bases). CDR3 length equals 12 residues. Germline CDR1 is SQVTM and CDR2 is ANQGSEA. V was trimmed by 4 bases and J by 10 bases, leaving 14 bases between them. As DNA, the CDR3 is TGCAGCGTTGGCCAGGGGAGGGAGGAGCAGTTCTTC. It specifies CSVGQGREEQFF.

In this sample, this clone turned up a few times. V is TRBV30 and J is TRBJ1-2; a possible D gene is TRBD1 (5 bases). CDR1 and CDR2 (germline): GTSNPN, SVGIG (reference sequence). The length of the CDR3 is 10 residues. V gave up 7 bases and J gave up 4 bases, with 7 bases separating them. The CDR3 here is CALDIYGYTF. CDR3 nucleotide sequence: TGTGCCTTGGACATCTATGGCTACACCTTC. Filled out from reference TRBV30 and TRBJ1-2, the complete variable domain reads SQTIHQWPATLVQPVGSPLSLECTVEGTSNPNLYWYRQAAGRGLQLLFYSVGIGQISSEVPQNLSASRPQDRQFILSSKKLLLSDSGFYLCALDIYGYTFGSGTRLTVV.

V and J are TRBV5-4 and TRBJ1-2; D gene uncertain. This CDR3 spans 13 amino acids. The V end lost 7 bases, the J end lost 2 bases, and 12 bases lay between the germline ends. In germline, CDR1 is SGHNT, CDR2 YYREEE (reference sequence). The CDR3 coding sequence is TGTGCCAGCCGTTACGGGCAGAACTATGGCTACACCTTC. Amino acid sequence: CASRYGQNYGYTF.

CDR3 amino acids: CASSQDPTLYGYTF. The CDR3 DNA sequence: TGCGCCAGCAGCCAAGATCCGACCCTCTATGGCTACACCTTC. V and J are TRBV4-1 and TRBJ1-2; no clear D gene. CDR1 MGHRA and CDR2 YSYEKL come from the germline V gene. The ends were cut back, 0 bases at V and 4 bases at J, with 9 bases in the middle. The CDR3 has 14 amino acids.

The chain has TRBV10-3 and TRBJ2-3; D may correspond to TRBD1 or TRBD2 (5 bases each). V lost 7 bases and J lost 1, with 9 bases in between. The CDR3 sequence is 13 residues long. Germline CDR1 and CDR2: ENHRY and SYGVKD. The DNA for the CDR3 is TGTGCCATCAATCTGGGGGGCACAGATACGCAGTATTTT. It codes for CAINLGGTDTQYF.

This clone rates as medium-sized. V gene TRBV11-3 combines with J gene TRBJ1-1; D ambiguous. V dropped 5 bases and J dropped 0 bases, with 4 bases sitting between them. Germline CDR1 and CDR2: SGHNT and YENEEA. This CDR3 has 12 residues. The CDR3 nucleotides are TGTGCCAGCAGCCCCTTGAACACTGAAGCTTTCTTT. This gives the protein CASSPLNTEAFF.

There are a few counts of this clone. V usage is TRBV27 and J usage is TRBJ2-4, with TRBD1 matching 9 bases. Germline V gene lookup returns CDR1 MNHEY and CDR2 SMNVEV (reference sequence). CDR3 length equals 15 residues. V trimming: 6 bases; J trimming: 1 base; junction bases outside the gene matches: 4. CDR3 loop: CASSHRGLAKNIQYF. The CDR3 region has the DNA TGTGCCAGCAGCCACAGGGGGCTGGCCAAAAACATTCAGTACTTC.

The chain couples TRBV29-1 to TRBJ2-7; tentatively, D is TRBD1 (6 bases). This CDR3 contains 11 residues. Germline loops: CDR1 SQVTM, CDR2 ANQGSEA. V shed 7 bases and J shed 4 bases, with 11 bases lying between them. The CDR3 bases are TGCAGCGCCCGGACAGTGTACGAGCAGTACTTC. Its protein is CSARTVYEQYF.

V and J are TRBV7-9 and TRBJ1-2, with a tentative D call TRBD1 (5 bases). CDR3 size: 14 residues. V shed 4 bases and J shed 8 bases, with 17 bases lying between them. The germline V gene has CDR1 SEHNR and CDR2 FQNEAQ (reference sequence). The CDR3 DNA reads as TGTGCCAGCAGCTCTGGGGGTCTAGTGAAAGGCTACACCTTC. This sequence encodes CASSSGGLVKGYTF. The full variable domain, in which reference TRBV7-9 and TRBJ1-2 provide the parts outside the CDR3, is DTGVSQNPRHKITKRGQNVTFRCDPISEHNRLYWYRQTLGQGPEFLTYFQNEAQLEKSRLLSDRFSAERPKGSFSTLEIQRTEQGDSAMYLCASSSGGLVKGYTFGSGTRLTVV.

This sequence joins TRBV11-3 and TRBJ2-5, with TRBD2 as a possible D gene (5 bases). This CDR3 spans 14 amino acids. V shed 1 base and J shed 1 base, with 7 bases lying between them. Per the germline V gene, CDR1 is SGHNT and CDR2 is YENEEA. In nucleotides, the CDR3 is TGTGCCAGCAGCTTAGGGGGAGTCCAAGAGACCCAGTACTTC. Translated: CASSLGGVQETQYF.

V gene TRBV5-6 combines with J gene TRBJ2-1, with TRBD2 as a possible D gene (6 bases). The V gene lost 4 bases and the J gene lost 0 bases, with 14 bases spanning the gap. This CDR3 has 16 amino acids. The V gene's germline CDR1 is SGHDT and CDR2 YYEEEE. CDR3: CASSPLLAGSYNEQFF. In nucleotides, the CDR3 is TGTGCCAGCAGCCCGTTACTAGCAGGCTCCTACAATGAGCAGTTCTTC.

This chain uses TRBV28 with TRBJ2-1; 7 nucleotides match TRBD2. Per the germline V gene, CDR1 is MDHEN and CDR2 is SYDVKM. The CDR3 contains 13 residues. V was clipped by 5 bases and J by 7 bases; unmatched bases: 5. The CDR3 nucleotides are TGTGCCAGCAGTCCGGGGGGTGGGAATGAGCAGTTCTTC. Residues: CASSPGGGNEQFF.

The chain couples TRBV7-2 to TRBJ2-7; D might be TRBD1 (5 bases). V lost 1 base to trimming and J lost 0 bases, with 10 bases between them. The CDR3 runs to 15 residues. The germline gives CDR1 SGHTA, CDR2 FQGNSA. CDR3 sequence (DNA): TGTGCCAGCAGCTTAGATCCCCAGGGCTCCTACGAGCAGTACTTC. It codes for CASSLDPQGSYEQYF.

V usage is TRBV7-9 and J usage is TRBJ2-1; either TRBD1 or TRBD2 may supply D (5 bases each). The CDR3 is 16 amino acids. The germline V gene has CDR1 SEHNR and CDR2 FQNEAQ (reference sequence). Trimming took off 4 bases at V and 2 bases at J, with 15 bases between the two ends. CDR3 in DNA: TGTGCCAGCAGCTCCCGGGACCACCAAACCTACAATGAGCAGTTCTTC. Translated, it gives CASSSRDHQTYNEQFF.